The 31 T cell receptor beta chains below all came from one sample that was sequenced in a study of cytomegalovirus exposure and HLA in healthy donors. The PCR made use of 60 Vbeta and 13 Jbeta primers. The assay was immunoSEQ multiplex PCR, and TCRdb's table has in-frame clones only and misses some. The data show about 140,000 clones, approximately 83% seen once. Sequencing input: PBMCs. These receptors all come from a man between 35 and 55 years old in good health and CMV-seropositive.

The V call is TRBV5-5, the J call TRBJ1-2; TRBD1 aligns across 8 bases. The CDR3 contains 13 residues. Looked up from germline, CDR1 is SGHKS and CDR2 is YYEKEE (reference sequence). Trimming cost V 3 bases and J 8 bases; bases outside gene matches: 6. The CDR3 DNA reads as TGTGCCAGCAGCTCACAGGGGGATGGGGGCTACACCTTC. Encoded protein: CASSSQGDGGYTF.

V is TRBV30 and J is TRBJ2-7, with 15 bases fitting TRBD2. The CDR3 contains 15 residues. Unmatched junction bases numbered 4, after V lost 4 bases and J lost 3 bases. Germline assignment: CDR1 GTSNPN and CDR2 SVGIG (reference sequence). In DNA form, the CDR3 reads TGTGCCTGGAAAAGGGGACTAGCGGGAGGCTACGAGCAGTACTTC. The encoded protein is CAWKRGLAGGYEQYF.

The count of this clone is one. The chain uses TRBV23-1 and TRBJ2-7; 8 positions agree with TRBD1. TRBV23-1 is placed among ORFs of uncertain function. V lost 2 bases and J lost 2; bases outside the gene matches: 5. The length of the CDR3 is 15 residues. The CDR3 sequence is CASSQRTGCPYEQYF. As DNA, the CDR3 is TGCGCCAGCAGTCAACGGACAGGGTGTCCCTACGAGCAGTACTTC.

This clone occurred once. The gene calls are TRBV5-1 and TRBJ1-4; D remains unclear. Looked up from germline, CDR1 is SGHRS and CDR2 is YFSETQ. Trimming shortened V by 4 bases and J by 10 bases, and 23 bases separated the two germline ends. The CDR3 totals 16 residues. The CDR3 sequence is CASSESRPQPLGKLFF. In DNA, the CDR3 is TGCGCCAGCAGCGAAAGCAGGCCGCAGCCCTTAGGAAAACTGTTTTTT.

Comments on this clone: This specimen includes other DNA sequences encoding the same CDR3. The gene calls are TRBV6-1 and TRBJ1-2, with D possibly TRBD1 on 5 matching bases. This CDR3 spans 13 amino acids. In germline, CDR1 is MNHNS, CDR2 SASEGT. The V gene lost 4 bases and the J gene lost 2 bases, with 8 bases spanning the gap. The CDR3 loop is CASSGDSNYGYTF. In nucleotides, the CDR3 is TGTGCCAGCAGTGGAGACAGCAACTATGGCTACACCTTC.

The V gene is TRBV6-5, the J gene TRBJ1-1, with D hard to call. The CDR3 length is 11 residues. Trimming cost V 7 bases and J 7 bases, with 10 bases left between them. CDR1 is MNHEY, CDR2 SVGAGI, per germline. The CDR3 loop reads CASIIGFEAFF. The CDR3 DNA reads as TGTGCCAGCATTATCGGGTTTGAAGCTTTCTTT.

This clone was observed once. CDR3 DNA: TGTGCCAGCAGCGACAGGTTCACCTACAATGAGCAGTTCTTC. Encoded protein: CASSDRFTYNEQFF. The V gene is TRBV9, the J gene TRBJ2-1, with a possible D match to TRBD1 (5 bases). This CDR3 has 14 residues. The V end was cut by 3 bases, the J end by 2 bases, with 9 bases between. Germline V CDR1 and CDR2: SGDLS, YYNGEE.

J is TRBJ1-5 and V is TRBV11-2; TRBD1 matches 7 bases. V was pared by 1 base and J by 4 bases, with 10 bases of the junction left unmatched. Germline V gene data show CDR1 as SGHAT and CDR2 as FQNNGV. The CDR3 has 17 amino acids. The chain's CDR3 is CASSLGGGTLGNQPQHF. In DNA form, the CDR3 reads TGTGCCAGCAGCTTAGGAGGGGGCACCCTGGGGAATCAGCCCCAGCATTTT.

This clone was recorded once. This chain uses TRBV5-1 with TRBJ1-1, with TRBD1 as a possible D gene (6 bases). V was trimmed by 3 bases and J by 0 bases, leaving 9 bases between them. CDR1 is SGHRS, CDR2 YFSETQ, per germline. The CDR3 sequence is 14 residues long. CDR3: CASSSQGLNTEAFF. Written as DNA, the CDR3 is TGCGCCAGCAGCTCACAGGGTCTGAACACTGAAGCTTTCTTT.

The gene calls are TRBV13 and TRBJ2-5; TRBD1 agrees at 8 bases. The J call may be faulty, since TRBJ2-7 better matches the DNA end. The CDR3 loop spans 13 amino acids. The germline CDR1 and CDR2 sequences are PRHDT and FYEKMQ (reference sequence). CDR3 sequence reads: CASSHGQGYEQYF. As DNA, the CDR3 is TGTGCCAGCAGCCACGGACAGGGCTACGAGCAGTACTTC.

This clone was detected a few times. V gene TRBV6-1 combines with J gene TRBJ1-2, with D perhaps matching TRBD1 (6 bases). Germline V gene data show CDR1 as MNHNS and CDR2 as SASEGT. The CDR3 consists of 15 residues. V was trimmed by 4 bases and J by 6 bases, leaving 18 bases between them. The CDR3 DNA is TGTGCCAGCAGTGTTTGGTTCAGGGGTGCCAATGGCTACACCTTC. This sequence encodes CASSVWFRGANGYTF.

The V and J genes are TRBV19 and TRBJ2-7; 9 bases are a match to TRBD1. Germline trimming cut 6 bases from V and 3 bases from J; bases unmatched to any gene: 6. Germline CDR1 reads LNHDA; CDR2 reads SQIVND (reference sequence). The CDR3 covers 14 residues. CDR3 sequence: CASRPGTGSYEQYF. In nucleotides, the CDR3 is TGTGCCAGTAGGCCCGGGACAGGGAGCTACGAGCAGTACTTC. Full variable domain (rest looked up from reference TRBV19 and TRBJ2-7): DGGITQSPKYLFRKEGQNVTLSCEQNLNHDAMYWYRQDPGQGLRLIYYSQIVNDFQKGDIAEGYSVSREKKESFPLTVTSAQKNPTAFYLCASRPGTGSYEQYFGPGTRLTVT.

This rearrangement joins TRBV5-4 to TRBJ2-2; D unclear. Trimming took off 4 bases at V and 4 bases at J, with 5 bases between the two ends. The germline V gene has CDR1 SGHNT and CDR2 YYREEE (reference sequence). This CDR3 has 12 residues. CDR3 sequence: CASSRPTGELFF. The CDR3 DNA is TGTGCCAGCAGCCGTCCCACCGGGGAGCTGTTTTTT.

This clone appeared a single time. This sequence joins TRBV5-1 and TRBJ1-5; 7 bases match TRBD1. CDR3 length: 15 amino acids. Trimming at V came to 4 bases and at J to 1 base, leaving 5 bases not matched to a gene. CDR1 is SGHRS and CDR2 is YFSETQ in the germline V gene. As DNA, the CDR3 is TGCGCCAGCAGCATGACAGGGTTGAGCAATCAGCCCCAGCATTTT. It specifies CASSMTGLSNQPQHF.

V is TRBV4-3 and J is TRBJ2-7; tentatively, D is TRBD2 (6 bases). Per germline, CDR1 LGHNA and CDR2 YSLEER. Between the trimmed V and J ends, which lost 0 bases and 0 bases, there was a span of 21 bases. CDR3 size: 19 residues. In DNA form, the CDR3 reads TGCGCCAGCAGCCAAGATGGTCTGACCGGGACGGGAGCCTCCTACGAGCAGTACTTC. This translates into CASSQDGLTGTGASYEQYF.

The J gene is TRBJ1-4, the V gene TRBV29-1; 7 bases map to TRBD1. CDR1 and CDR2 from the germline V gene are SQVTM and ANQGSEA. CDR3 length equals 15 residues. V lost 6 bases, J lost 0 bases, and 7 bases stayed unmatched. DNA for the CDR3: TGCAGCGTCTCCGGGACAGCGTCAACTAATGAAAAACTGTTTTTT. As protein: CSVSGTASTNEKLFF.

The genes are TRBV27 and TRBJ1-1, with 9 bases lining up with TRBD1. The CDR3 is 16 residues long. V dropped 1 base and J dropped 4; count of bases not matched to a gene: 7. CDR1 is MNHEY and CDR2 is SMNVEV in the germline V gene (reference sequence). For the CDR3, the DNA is TGTGCCAGCAGTTTATATACAGGGGGCAAAGGCACTGAAGCTTTCTTT. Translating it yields CASSLYTGGKGTEAFF.

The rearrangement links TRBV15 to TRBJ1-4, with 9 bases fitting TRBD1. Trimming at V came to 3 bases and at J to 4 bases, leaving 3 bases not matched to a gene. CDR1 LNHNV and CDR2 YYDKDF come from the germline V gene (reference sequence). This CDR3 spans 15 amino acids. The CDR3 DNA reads TGTGCCACCAGCAGGGCGACAGGGGGTAATGAAAAACTGTTTTTT. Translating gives CATSRATGGNEKLFF.

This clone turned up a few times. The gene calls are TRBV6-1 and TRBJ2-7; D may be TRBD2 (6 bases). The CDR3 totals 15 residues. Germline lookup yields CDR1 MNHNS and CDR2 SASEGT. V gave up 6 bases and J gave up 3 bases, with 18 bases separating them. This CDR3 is CASRREVGGSYEQYF. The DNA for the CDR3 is TGTGCCAGCAGACGGGAAGTGGGGGGAAGCTACGAGCAGTACTTC.

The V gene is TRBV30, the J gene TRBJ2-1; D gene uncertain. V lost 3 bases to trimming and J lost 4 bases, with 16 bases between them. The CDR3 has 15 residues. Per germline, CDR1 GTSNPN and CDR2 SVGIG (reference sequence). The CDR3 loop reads CAWRPRSGFYNEQFF. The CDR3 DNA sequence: TGTGCCTGGAGGCCGAGGTCCGGGTTTTACAATGAGCAGTTCTTC.

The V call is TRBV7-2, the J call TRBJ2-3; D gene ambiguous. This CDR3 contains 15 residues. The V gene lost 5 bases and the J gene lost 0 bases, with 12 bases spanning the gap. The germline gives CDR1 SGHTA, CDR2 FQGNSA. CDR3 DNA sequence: TGTGCCAGCAGCCCCGGAGAGAGAAGCACAGATACGCAGTATTTT. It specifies CASSPGERSTDTQYF.

The DNA for the CDR3 is TGCGCCAGCAGCCCCGGACACGGCAATCAGCCCCAGCATTTT. Amino acid sequence: CASSPGHGNQPQHF. The chain couples TRBV5-1 to TRBJ1-5; possible D gene TRBD1, 5 bases. The CDR3 contains 14 residues. Trimming stripped 4 bases from V and 2 bases from J, with 10 bases between. Germline V lookup: CDR1 SGHRS, CDR2 YFSETQ.

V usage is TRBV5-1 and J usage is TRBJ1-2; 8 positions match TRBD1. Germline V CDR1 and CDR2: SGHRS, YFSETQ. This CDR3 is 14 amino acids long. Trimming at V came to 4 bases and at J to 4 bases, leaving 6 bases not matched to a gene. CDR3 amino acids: CASSPQGEGYGYTF. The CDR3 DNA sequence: TGCGCCAGCAGCCCACAGGGGGAGGGCTATGGCTACACCTTC.

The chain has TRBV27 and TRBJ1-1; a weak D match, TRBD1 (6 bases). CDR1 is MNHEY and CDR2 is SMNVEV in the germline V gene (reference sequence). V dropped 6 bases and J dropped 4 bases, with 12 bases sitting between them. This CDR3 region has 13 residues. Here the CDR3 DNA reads TGTGCCAGCAGCCACAGGGCTTTCACTGAAGCTTTCTTT. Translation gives CASSHRAFTEAFF.

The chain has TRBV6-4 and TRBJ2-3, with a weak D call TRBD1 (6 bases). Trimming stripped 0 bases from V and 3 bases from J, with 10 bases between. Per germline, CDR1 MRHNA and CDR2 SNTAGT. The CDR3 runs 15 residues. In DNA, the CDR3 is TGTGCCAGCAGTGACTCGGCAGGGGCGACAGATACGCAGTATTTT. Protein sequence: CASSDSAGATDTQYF.

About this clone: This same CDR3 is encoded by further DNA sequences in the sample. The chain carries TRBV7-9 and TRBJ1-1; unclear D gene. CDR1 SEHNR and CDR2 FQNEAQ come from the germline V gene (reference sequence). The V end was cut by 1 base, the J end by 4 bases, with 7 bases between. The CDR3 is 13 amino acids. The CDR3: CASSLGGGTEAFF. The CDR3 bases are TGTGCCAGCAGCTTAGGGGGAGGCACTGAAGCTTTCTTT.

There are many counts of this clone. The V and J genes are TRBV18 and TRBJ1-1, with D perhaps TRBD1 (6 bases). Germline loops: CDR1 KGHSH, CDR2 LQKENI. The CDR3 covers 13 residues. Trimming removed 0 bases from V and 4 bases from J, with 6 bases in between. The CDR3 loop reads CASSPPDSTEAFF. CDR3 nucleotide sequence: TGTGCCAGCTCACCACCGGACAGCACTGAAGCTTTCTTT.

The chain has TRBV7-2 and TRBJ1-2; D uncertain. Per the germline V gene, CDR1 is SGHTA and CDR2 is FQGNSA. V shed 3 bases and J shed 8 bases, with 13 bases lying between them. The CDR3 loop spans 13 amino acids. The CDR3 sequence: CASSFRVLEGYTF. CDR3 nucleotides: TGTGCCAGCAGCTTCCGGGTTTTGGAAGGCTACACCTTC.

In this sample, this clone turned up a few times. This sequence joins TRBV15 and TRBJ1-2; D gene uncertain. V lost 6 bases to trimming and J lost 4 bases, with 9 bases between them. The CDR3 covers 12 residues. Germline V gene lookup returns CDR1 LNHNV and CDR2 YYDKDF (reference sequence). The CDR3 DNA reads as TGTGCCACCAGTCCGGGGTCCTATGGCTACACCTTC. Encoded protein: CATSPGSYGYTF.

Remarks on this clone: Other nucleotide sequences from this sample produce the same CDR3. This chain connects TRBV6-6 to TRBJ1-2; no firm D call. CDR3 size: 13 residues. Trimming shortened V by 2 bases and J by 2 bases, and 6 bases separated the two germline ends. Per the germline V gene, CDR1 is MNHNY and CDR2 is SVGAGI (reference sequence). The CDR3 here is CASSYGQNYGYTF. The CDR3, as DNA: TGTGCCAGCAGTTACGGCCAGAACTATGGCTACACCTTC.

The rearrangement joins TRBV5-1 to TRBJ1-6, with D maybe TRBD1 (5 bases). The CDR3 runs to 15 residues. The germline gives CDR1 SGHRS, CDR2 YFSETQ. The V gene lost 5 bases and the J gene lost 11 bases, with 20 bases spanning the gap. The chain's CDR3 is CASSQRGGRTTPLHF. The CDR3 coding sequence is TGCGCCAGCAGTCAACGGGGGGGTCGGACGACACCCCTCCACTTT.